The next 19 T cell receptor beta chains were all read from a single sample in a study of T cell responses to AZD1222 COVID-19 vaccine. The method was immunoSEQ multiplex PCR; TCRdb's version includes in-frame clones alone and lacks a portion of them. The data show 150,000 or so clones, around 90% seen once. The sequenced sample was peripheral blood, obtained 28 days after the second dose of the MenACWY control vaccine. All receptors come from an adult who received the MenACWY meningococcal vaccine as a control.

The V call is TRBV4-3, the J call TRBJ2-6; no clear D gene. V lost 1 base to trimming and J lost 1 base, with 11 bases between them. Germline CDR1 and CDR2: LGHNA and YSLEER. This CDR3 spans 17 amino acids. CDR3 region: CASSQVQVQSGANVLTF. The CDR3 DNA reads TGCGCCAGCAGCCAAGTTCAAGTGCAGTCTGGGGCCAACGTCCTGACTTTC.

The genes are TRBV24-1 and TRBJ2-1; D call uncertain. The V gene's germline CDR1 is KGHDR and CDR2 SFDVKD. Trimming removed 1 base at V and 0 bases at J, with 9 bases between. CDR3 length: 16 amino acids. This CDR3 reads CATSDFTTYSYNEQFF. CDR3 coding DNA: TGTGCCACCAGTGATTTCACTACTTACTCCTACAATGAGCAGTTCTTC.

The rearrangement joins TRBV18 to TRBJ1-5; D might be TRBD1 (6 bases). The germline V and J ends were trimmed by 3 bases and 5 bases, with 11 bases remaining between them. CDR3 length: 14 residues. The germline CDR1 and CDR2 sequences are KGHSH and LQKENI. The CDR3 region is CASSPDRRHQPQHF. The CDR3 region has the DNA TGTGCCAGCTCACCCGACAGGAGACATCAGCCCCAGCATTTT.

This rearrangement joins TRBV28 to TRBJ1-3; weak D call: TRBD1 (6 bases). The CDR3 length is 15 residues. Germline V CDR1 and CDR2: MDHEN, SYDVKM. The V end lost 9 bases, the J end lost 3 bases, and 18 bases lay between the germline ends. The CDR3 bases are TGTGCCAGTCTTCCTCGGGGGGCAGGTGGAAACACCATATATTTT. Translated, it gives CASLPRGAGGNTIYF. Based on the CDR3 plus reference TRBV28 and TRBJ1-3, the full variable domain is DVKVTQSSRYLVKRTGEKVFLECVQDMDHENMFWYRQDPGLGLRLIYFSYDVKMKEKGDIPEGYSVSREKKERFSLILESASTNQTSMYLCASLPRGAGGNTIYFGEGSWLTVV.

This chain connects TRBV13 to TRBJ2-7; unclear D gene. V gave up 5 bases and J gave up 7 bases, with 12 bases separating them. Germline V gene data show CDR1 as PRHDT and CDR2 as FYEKMQ (reference sequence). The CDR3 is made up of 12 amino acids. CDR3 sequence: CASSVDTPEQYF. CDR3 bases: TGTGCCAGCAGCGTAGACACCCCGGAGCAGTACTTC.

The CDR3 sequence: CASSLAGDPADTQYF. CDR3 in DNA: TGCGCCAGCAGCTTGGCCGGGGATCCGGCAGATACGCAGTATTTT. V and J are TRBV5-1 and TRBJ2-3, with D maybe TRBD2 (5 bases). Germline V gene sequence: CDR1 SGHRS, CDR2 YFSETQ. The CDR3 is 15 residues long. V gave up 0 bases and J gave up 4 bases, with 12 bases separating them.

The chain carries TRBV28 and TRBJ1-2; D is perhaps TRBD1 (5 bases). Trimming took off 8 bases at V and 5 bases at J, with 21 bases between the two ends. Germline V gene sequence: CDR1 MDHEN, CDR2 SYDVKM. The length of the CDR3 is 15 residues. CDR3 residues: CASGSPQGERYGYTF. CDR3 DNA: TGTGCCAGCGGGTCCCCCCAGGGAGAGAGGTATGGCTACACCTTC.

V is TRBV5-1 and J is TRBJ2-1; 8 bases match TRBD1. The CDR3 is 18 amino acids. Trimming cost V 4 bases and J 0 bases; bases outside gene matches: 12. Per the germline V gene, CDR1 is SGHRS and CDR2 is YFSETQ. The DNA for the CDR3 is TGCGCCAGCAGCCAGGACTCGGCCGGACAGGGCTCCTACAATGAGCAGTTCTTC. As protein: CASSQDSAGQGSYNEQFF.

V and J are TRBV10-3 and TRBJ1-2, with unresolved D. The V end lost 0 bases, the J end lost 3 bases, and 5 bases lay between the germline ends. Germline V CDR1 and CDR2: ENHRY, SYGVKD. The CDR3 has 13 residues. The CDR3 loop is CAISESVDYGYTF. DNA of the CDR3: TGTGCCATCAGTGAGTCAGTCGACTATGGCTACACCTTC.

The J gene is TRBJ2-7, the V gene TRBV28, with unresolved D. CDR1 is MDHEN and CDR2 is SYDVKM in the germline V gene. The CDR3 runs to 14 residues. V lost 7 bases, J lost 0 bases, and 13 bases lay in between. The CDR3 DNA follows: TGTGCCAGCACGGTACGGGCAAGCTCCTACGAGCAGTACTTC. Residues: CASTVRASSYEQYF.

The CDR3 spells CASSVAPVGNQPQHF. The CDR3 DNA is TGTGCCAGCAGCGTCGCCCCAGTGGGCAATCAGCCCCAGCATTTT. The chain combines TRBV7-2 with TRBJ1-5; no reliable D call. CDR3 length: 15 amino acids. V lost 5 bases, J lost 2 bases, and 13 bases lay in between. Germline-derived CDR1 and CDR2 are SGHTA and FQGNSA.

This rearrangement joins TRBV25-1 to TRBJ2-2; no clear D. From germline, CDR1 is MGHDK and CDR2 SYGVNS. The CDR3 length is 14 residues. Between the trimmed V and J ends, which lost 4 bases and 7 bases, there was a span of 13 bases. The DNA of the CDR3 is TGTGCCAGCAGTGTTTCCTCGTTCATCGGGGAGCTGTTTTTT. This gives the protein CASSVSSFIGELFF.

The rearrangement joins TRBV7-2 to TRBJ2-3; the D call may be TRBD1 or TRBD2 (6 bases each). CDR3 length: 15 amino acids. The germline V gene has CDR1 SGHTA and CDR2 FQGNSA. V was shortened by 9 bases and J by 0 bases, with 16 bases between the two germline ends. In DNA, the CDR3 is TGTGCCAGGGGGGCGGGGCAGCCTAGCACAGATACGCAGTATTTT. Its translation is CARGAGQPSTDTQYF.

The chain couples TRBV7-9 to TRBJ1-1; no clear D. The CDR3 contains 14 residues. The V end was cut by 1 base, the J end by 0 bases, with 6 bases between. CDR1 SEHNR and CDR2 FQNEAQ come from the germline V gene (reference sequence). The CDR3 loop is CASSLGGVNTEAFF. The CDR3 bases are TGTGCCAGCAGCTTAGGTGGGGTGAACACTGAAGCTTTCTTT. The full variable domain, with the rest looked up from reference TRBV7-9 and TRBJ1-1, is DTGVSQNPRHKITKRGQNVTFRCDPISEHNRLYWYRQTLGQGPEFLTYFQNEAQLEKSRLLSDRFSAERPKGSFSTLEIQRTEQGDSAMYLCASSLGGVNTEAFFGQGTRLTVV.

The gene calls are TRBV7-9 and TRBJ1-1; unclear D gene. The CDR3 loop spans 11 amino acids. Germline V gene lookup returns CDR1 SEHNR and CDR2 FQNEAQ (reference sequence). The V gene lost 8 bases and the J gene lost 2 bases, with 6 bases spanning the gap. The DNA for the CDR3 is TGTGCCAGCGGGAGCAACACTGAAGCTTTCTTT. This encodes CASGSNTEAFF.

The chain uses TRBV30 and TRBJ2-7; TRBD1 is a possible D gene (6 bases). This CDR3 has 14 amino acids. V was clipped by 1 base and J by 4 bases, with 14 bases between them. CDR1 GTSNPN and CDR2 SVGIG come from the germline V gene (reference sequence). The DNA for the CDR3 is TGTGCCTGGAGTGAAGAGGTCAGGGGTTACGAGCAGTACTTC. It is translated as CAWSEEVRGYEQYF.

The chain employs TRBV19 and TRBJ1-6; a possible D gene is TRBD1 (6 bases). This CDR3 has 17 amino acids. The V and J ends lost 0 bases and 11 bases respectively, with 20 bases between them. Per the germline V gene, CDR1 is LNHDA and CDR2 is SQIVND (reference sequence). The CDR3 protein is CASSIDHLRQGSAPLHF. The CDR3, as DNA: TGTGCCAGTAGTATAGATCACTTGCGGCAGGGGAGCGCACCCCTCCACTTT.

CDR3 in amino acids: CASSRHTTGELFF. CDR3 nucleotides: TGTGCCAGCAGTCGACATACCACCGGGGAGCTGTTTTTT. The chain couples TRBV28 to TRBJ2-2; no reliable D call. The length of the CDR3 is 13 residues. Germline V lookup: CDR1 MDHEN, CDR2 SYDVKM. Deletions cut 5 bases from V and 4 bases from J, with 8 bases between.

The chain joins TRBV6-5 to TRBJ1-2; D ambiguous. The length of the CDR3 is 15 residues. The germline V gene has CDR1 MNHEY and CDR2 SVGAGI. V gave up 2 bases and J gave up 4 bases, with 14 bases separating them. The CDR3 loop reads CASSYRHGDSYGYTF. The CDR3, as DNA: TGTGCCAGCAGTTACCGACATGGAGATAGCTATGGCTACACCTTC.